These 11 T cell receptor beta chains were sequenced from one sample in a study of T cells after yellow fever vaccination. TCRdb fed the 5' RACE reads into MiXCR, producing one record per CDR3 protein. The data contain hundreds of thousands of distinct CDR3 sequences, roughly 17% of them singletons. Sample: PBMCs, taken less than 6 days after the first yellow fever vaccination. The receptors here all came from a man between 18 and 29 years old who received the YFV17D yellow fever vaccine.

This chain uses TRBV7-3 with TRBJ1-1; tentative D call: TRBD1 (6 bases). The CDR3 consists of 12 residues. CDR1 and CDR2 from the germline V gene are SGHTA and FQGTGA. V lost 5 bases and J 8 bases, leaving 12 bases between the germline ends. CDR3 loop: CASSERGREAFF. CDR3 DNA: TGTGCCAGCAGCGAACGGGGGCGGGAAGCTTTCTTT.

The genes are TRBV2 and TRBJ1-2; TRBD1 matches at 7 bases. The germline V gene has CDR1 SNHLY and CDR2 FYNNEI. Trimming at V came to 8 bases and at J to 7 bases, leaving 13 bases not matched to a gene. CDR3 length: 14 residues. The CDR3 DNA reads as TGTGCCAGCGGCACGACAGGGAATCTGGTTGGCTACACCTTC. Translated: CASGTTGNLVGYTF. The whole variable domain, filled in from reference TRBV2 and TRBJ1-2, reads EPEVTQTPSHQVTQMGQEVILRCVPISNHLYFYWYRQILGQKVEFLVSFYNNEISEKSEIFDDQFSVERPDGSNFTLKIRSTKLEDSAMYFCASGTTGNLVGYTFGSGTRLTVV.

The chain employs TRBV20-1 and TRBJ1-1, with a tentative D call TRBD1 (6 bases). Germline CDR1 DFQATT, CDR2 SNEGSKA (reference sequence). The length of the CDR3 is 12 residues. CDR3 residues: CRARQDITEAFF. CDR3 DNA: TGCAGGGCCAGACAGGACATCACTGAAGCTTTCTTT.

This clonotype was seen more than once but under ten times. The V call is TRBV29-1, the J call TRBJ2-2; D could derive from TRBD1 or TRBD2 (6 bases each). Trimming cost V 1 base and J 1 base, with 13 bases left between them. Germline loops: CDR1 SQVTM, CDR2 ANQGSEA. CDR3 size: 16 residues. The CDR3 sequence: CSVEAGASVNTGELFF. Here the CDR3 DNA reads TGCAGCGTTGAAGCGGGGGCTAGCGTGAACACCGGGGAGCTGTTTTTT.

This clonotype was detected only a few times. V and J are TRBV25-1 and TRBJ1-2; 7 positions agree with TRBD1. The CDR3 runs to 13 residues. V lost 4 bases, J lost 5 bases, and 4 bases stayed unmatched. Germline-derived CDR1 and CDR2 are MGHDK and SYGVNS. The CDR3 bases are TGTGCCAGCAGTGTAGCAGGGGGATATGGCTACACCTTC. The encoded protein is CASSVAGGYGYTF.

J is TRBJ2-2 and V is TRBV4-2, with D maybe TRBD2 (5 bases). From germline, CDR1 is LGHNA and CDR2 YNFKEQ. Trimming stripped 0 bases from V and 0 bases from J, with 14 bases between. The CDR3 has 18 residues. CDR3 region: CASSQDLATRTNTGELFF. CDR3 coding DNA: TGTGCCAGCAGCCAAGATCTCGCTACTAGAACGAACACCGGGGAGCTGTTTTTT.

J is TRBJ2-5 and V is TRBV6-2 or TRBV6-3; no clear D gene. This CDR3 comprises 14 residues. Per germline, CDR1 MNHEY and CDR2 SVGEGT. With 5 bases removed from V and 3 bases from J, the gap between germline ends came to 13 bases. The CDR3 reads CASSRYWSKETQYF. The CDR3 DNA is TGTGCCAGCAGTAGGTACTGGAGTAAAGAGACCCAGTACTTC.

The rearrangement uses TRBV6-2 or TRBV6-3 and TRBJ2-2, with 8 nucleotides matching TRBD1. Per the germline V gene, CDR1 is MNHEY and CDR2 is SVGEGT. V shed 3 bases, J shed 5 bases, and the junction held 8 bases outside the gene matches. The CDR3 length is 16 residues. For the CDR3, the DNA is TGTGCCAGCAGTTATATCAGGGGGCTACGGACCGGGGAGCTGTTTTTT. Translation: CASSYIRGLRTGELFF.

This clonotype showed up just a few times. The chain couples TRBV6-2 or TRBV6-3 to TRBJ2-1; D call uncertain. The CDR3 totals 16 residues. The ends were cut back, 6 bases at V and 0 bases at J, with 15 bases in the middle. The germline V gene encodes CDR1 MNHEY and CDR2 SVGEGT. The CDR3 loop is CASRPYPRSSYNEQFF. The CDR3 DNA reads TGTGCCAGCAGACCCTACCCTCGAAGCTCCTACAATGAGCAGTTCTTC.

The chain employs TRBV27 and TRBJ1-5; D perhaps matches TRBD1 (5 bases). CDR3 size: 13 residues. Germline loops: CDR1 MNHEY, CDR2 SMNVEV (reference sequence). The germline V and J ends were trimmed by 5 bases and 3 bases, with 8 bases remaining between them. CDR3 DNA sequence: TGTGCCAGCAGTGTGGGGGTCAATCAGCCCCAGCATTTT. Protein sequence: CASSVGVNQPQHF.

The table lists this clonotype with a few counts. V and J are TRBV4-1 and TRBJ1-5; D is unclear. Trimming removed 0 bases from V and 4 bases from J, with 13 bases in between. Germline CDR1 reads MGHRA; CDR2 reads YSYEKL. CDR3 length: 16 residues. This chain's CDR3 is CASSQEARRGNQPQHF. For the CDR3, the DNA is TGCGCCAGCAGCCAAGAGGCGAGACGGGGAAATCAGCCCCAGCATTTT.